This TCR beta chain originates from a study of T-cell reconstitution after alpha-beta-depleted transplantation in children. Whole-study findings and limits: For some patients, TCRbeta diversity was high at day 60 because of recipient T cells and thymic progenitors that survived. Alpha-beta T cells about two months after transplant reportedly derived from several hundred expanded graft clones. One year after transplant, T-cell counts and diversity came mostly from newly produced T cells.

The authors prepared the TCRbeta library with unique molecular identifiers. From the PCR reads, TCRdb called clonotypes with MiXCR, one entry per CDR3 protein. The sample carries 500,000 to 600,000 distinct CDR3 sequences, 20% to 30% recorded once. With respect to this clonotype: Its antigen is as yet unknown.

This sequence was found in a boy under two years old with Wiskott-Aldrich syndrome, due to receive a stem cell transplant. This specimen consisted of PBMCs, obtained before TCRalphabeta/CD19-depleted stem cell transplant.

The CDR3 DNA reads as TGTGCCAGCAGCCCTGGACTAGCGGGGGACTCCTACGAGCAGTACTTC. Translating it yields CASSPGLAGDSYEQYF. The J gene is TRBJ2-7, the V gene TRBV5-6, with 13 nucleotides matching TRBD2. Unmatched junction bases numbered 4, after V lost 4 bases and J lost 0 bases. The germline V gene encodes CDR1 SGHDT and CDR2 YYEEEE. The length of the CDR3 is 16 residues.